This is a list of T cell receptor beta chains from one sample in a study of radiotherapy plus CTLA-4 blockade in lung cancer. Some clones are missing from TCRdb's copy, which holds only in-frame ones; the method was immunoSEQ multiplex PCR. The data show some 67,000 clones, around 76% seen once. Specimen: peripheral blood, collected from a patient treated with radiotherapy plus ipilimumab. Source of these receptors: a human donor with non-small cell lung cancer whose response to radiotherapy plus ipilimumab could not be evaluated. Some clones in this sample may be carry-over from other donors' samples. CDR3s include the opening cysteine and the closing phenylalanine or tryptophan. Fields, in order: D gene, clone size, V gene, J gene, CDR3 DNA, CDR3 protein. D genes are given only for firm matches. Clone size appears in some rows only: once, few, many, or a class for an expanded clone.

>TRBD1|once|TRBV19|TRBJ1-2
TGTGCCAGTACAGTGTTTGGACAGGGAAGTGGCTACACCTTC
CASTVFGQGSGYTF
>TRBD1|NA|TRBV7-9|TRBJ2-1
TGTGCCAGCAGCTTGGGACAGGGGACCTACAATGAGCAGTTCTTC
CASSLGQGTYNEQFF
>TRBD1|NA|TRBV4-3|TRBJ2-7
TGCGCCAGCAGCCACACCCGGGGGACAGGGGACTACGAGCAGTACTTC
CASSHTRGTGDYEQYF
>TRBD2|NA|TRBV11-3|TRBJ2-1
TGTGCCAGCAGCCCCTCGGGGGGTACTAGTAATGAGCAGTTCTTC
CASSPSGGTSNEQFF
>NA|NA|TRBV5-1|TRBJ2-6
TGCGCCAGCAGACAGGGTTCTGGGGCCAACGTCCTGACTTTC
CASRQGSGANVLTF
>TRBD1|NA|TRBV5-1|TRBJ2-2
TGCGCCAGCAGCGACGGGACAGGCCCCGGGGAGCTGTTTTTT
CASSDGTGPGELFF
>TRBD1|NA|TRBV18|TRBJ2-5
TGTGCCAGCTCACCGGGACAGGAAGAAGAGACCCAGTACTTC
CASSPGQEEETQYF
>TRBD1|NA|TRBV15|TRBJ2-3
TGTGCCACCAGCAGAGAGGTTACGGGACAGGGGACAGATACGCAGTATTTT
CATSREVTGQGTDTQYF
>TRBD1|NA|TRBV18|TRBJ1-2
TGTGCCAGCTCACCTCTGGACAGGGAAAGGCATGGCTACACCTTC
CASSPLDRERHGYTF
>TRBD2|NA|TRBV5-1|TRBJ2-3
TGCGCCAGCAGCTTAGGGCTAGCGGGGCCCCCAGATACGCAGTATTTT
CASSLGLAGPPDTQYF
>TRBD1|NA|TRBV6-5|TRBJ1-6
TGTGCCAGCAGGAGCAGGGGGGATAATTCACCCCTCCACTTT
CASRSRGDNSPLHF
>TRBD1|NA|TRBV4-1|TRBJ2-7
TGCGCCAGCAGCCAGGGACAGGGAGTCGCCTACGAGCAGTACTTC
CASSQGQGVAYEQYF
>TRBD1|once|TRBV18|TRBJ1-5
TGTGCCAGCTCACCCGACAGGGGGGAATTTCAGCCCCAGCATTTT
CASSPDRGEFQPQHF
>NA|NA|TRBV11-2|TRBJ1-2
TGTGCCAGCAGCTTAGAGACAGTGTGCACCTTC
CASSLETVCTF
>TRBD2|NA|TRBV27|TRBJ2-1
TGTGCCAGCAGCTCCAGACTAGCGGGGGTTGAGCAGTTCTTC
CASSSRLAGVEQFF
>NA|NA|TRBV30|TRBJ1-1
TGTGCCTGGAGGGGACTTAACACTGAAGCTTTCTTT
CAWRGLNTEAFF
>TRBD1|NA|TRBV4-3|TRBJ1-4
TGCGCCAGCAGCCAAGAGGCCGGGACAGGGGAAGAAAAACTGTTTTTT
CASSQEAGTGEEKLFF
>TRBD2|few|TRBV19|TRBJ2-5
TGTGCCAGTAGCGGAGGACTAGCGGGGACTAAAGAGACCCAGTACTTC
CASSGGLAGTKETQYF
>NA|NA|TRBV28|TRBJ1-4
TGTGCCAGCAGTTTACCCGCAGGGCACGAAAAACTGTTTTTT
CASSLPAGHEKLFF
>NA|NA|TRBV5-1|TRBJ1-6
TGCGCCAGCAGGGGATCGCAGGGTTCACCCCTCCACTTT
CASRGSQGSPLHF
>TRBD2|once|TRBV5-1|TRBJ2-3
TGCGCCAGCAGCCCAGGGACTAGCGGGATCACAGATACGCAGTATTTT
CASSPGTSGITDTQYF
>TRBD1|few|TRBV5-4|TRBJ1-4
TGTGCCAGCAGCTTGGGGGGGACAGCTAATGAAAAACTGTTTTTT
CASSLGGTANEKLFF
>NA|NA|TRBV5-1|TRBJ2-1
TGCGCCAGCAGCTTAGGCGACAGCTCCTACAATGAGCAGTTCTTC
CASSLGDSSYNEQFF
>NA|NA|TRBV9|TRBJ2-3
TGTGCCAGCAGCCTCGGCCCCTCTAGCCTTCCCCCCACAGATACGCAGTATTTT
CASSLGPSSLPPTDTQYF
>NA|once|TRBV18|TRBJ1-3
TGTGCCAGCTCACCAGGGGCGGTAACCGGAAACACCATATATTTT
CASSPGAVTGNTIYF
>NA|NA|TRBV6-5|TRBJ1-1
TGTGCCAGCAGTTCCCTTATCCCGGCTGAAGCTTTCTTT
CASSSLIPAEAFF
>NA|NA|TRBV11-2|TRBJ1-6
TGTGCCAGCAGCTTAGATGGAGGGTATAATTCACCCCTCCACTTT
CASSLDGGYNSPLHF
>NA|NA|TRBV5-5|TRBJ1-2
TGTGCCAGCAGCCCTGACATTCTTGTCTATGGCTACACCTTC
CASSPDILVYGYTF
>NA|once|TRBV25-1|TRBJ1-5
TGTGCCAGCCAACAGGGTAATCAGCCCCAGCATTTT
CASQQGNQPQHF
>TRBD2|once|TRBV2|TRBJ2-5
TGTGCCAGCAGTGAAGGGGGGGGAGAGACCCAGTACTTC
CASSEGGGETQYF
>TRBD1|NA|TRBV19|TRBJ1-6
TGTGCCAGTAGTATTCGCATGGGACAGGGGAATAATTCACCCCTCCACTTT
CASSIRMGQGNNSPLHF
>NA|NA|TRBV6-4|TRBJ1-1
TGTGCCAGCAGTGACTCGTGGCTGGCTAGGGGTGAAGCTTTCTTT
CASSDSWLARGEAFF
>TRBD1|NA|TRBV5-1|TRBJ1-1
TGCGCCAGCGAACAGGGGATGGGCACTGAAGCTTTCTTT
CASEQGMGTEAFF
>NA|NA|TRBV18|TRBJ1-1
TGTGCCAGCTCACTGGGGGGGGGTGACACTGAAGCTTTCTTT
CASSLGGGDTEAFF
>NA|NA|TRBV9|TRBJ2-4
TGTGCCAGCAGCGTCCGGGACTCCACAGCCAAAAACATTCAGTACTTC
CASSVRDSTAKNIQYF
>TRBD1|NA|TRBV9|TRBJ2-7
TGTGCCAGCAGCGTTACAGGACAGGGTAGCGAGCAGTACTTC
CASSVTGQGSEQYF
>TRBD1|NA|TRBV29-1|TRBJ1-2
TGCAGCGTTGTACAGGGGGTCGGTGGCTACACCTTC
CSVVQGVGGYTF
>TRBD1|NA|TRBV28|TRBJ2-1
TGTGCCAGCAGGACAGGGGCTTACGGCGATGAGCAGTTCTTC
CASRTGAYGDEQFF
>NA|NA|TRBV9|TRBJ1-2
TGTGCCAGCAGCGTGGCCCCCCGCGGGTCAGAAGGCTACACCTTC
CASSVAPRGSEGYTF
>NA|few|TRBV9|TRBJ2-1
TGTGCCAGCAGCGTAGAGGGAAGGGTGAGGGATGAGCAGTTCTTC
CASSVEGRVRDEQFF
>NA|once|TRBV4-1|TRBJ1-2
TGCGCCAGCAGCCCTTCCCATTTTCTACCGCATGGCTACACCTTC
CASSPSHFLPHGYTF
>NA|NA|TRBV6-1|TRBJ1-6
TGTGCCAGCAGTGGGGGGGGCTCCCCCCTCCACTTT
CASSGGGSPLHF
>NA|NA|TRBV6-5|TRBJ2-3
TGTGCCAGCAGTTCCCCCCGGGGTAGCGGCACAGATACGCAGTATTTT
CASSSPRGSGTDTQYF
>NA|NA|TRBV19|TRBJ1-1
TGTGCCAGTCTTAAGGTTGGGGCCTGGAACACTGAAGCTTTCTTT
CASLKVGAWNTEAFF